This T cell receptor (beta chain) was recorded in a study of T-cell reconstitution after alpha-beta-depleted transplantation in children. Study-wide results and limits: Newly produced T cells mostly provided counts and TCRbeta diversity after one year, as hyperexpanded clones declined. After transplant, at about two months, alpha-beta T cells were reportedly derived from several hundred expanded graft clones.

Construction of the TCRbeta library involved unique molecular identifiers. In TCRdb, the PCR reads were re-called with MiXCR into one record per CDR3 protein. The repertoire has about 460,000 distinct CDR3 sequences, over 9.5% of them found once; the top ten carry 2%. The table lists this clonotype with many counts. Antigen: not known. The specimen was PBMCs, collected before TCRalphabeta/CD19-depleted stem cell transplant. This sequence originates from a child aged 2-15 years with inherited bone marrow failure, due to receive a stem cell transplant.

The CDR3 sequence: CSAQWAGYIQYF. In DNA form, the CDR3 reads TGCAGTGCTCAGTGGGCAGGATACATTCAGTACTTC. The chain recombines TRBV20-1 with TRBJ2-4; D remains unclear. The CDR3 loop spans 12 amino acids. Trimming removed 5 bases from V and 8 bases from J, with 13 bases in between. Germline CDR1 and CDR2: DFQATT and SNEGSKA (reference sequence).